These 23 T cell receptor beta chains share one sample of origin, sequenced in a study of T cells in Graves' hyperthyroidism and ophthalmopathy. Amplification yielded TCR beta CDR3 regions, with RNA transcripts as the source. TCR CDR3 regions were first amplified by RT-PCR with HTBI primers. A single record per CDR3 protein comes from TCRdb applying MiXCR to the multiplex PCR reads. The sample holds roughly 380,000 distinct CDR3 sequences, 15% to 20% seen once. The sample was blood. The receptors shown here come from a woman aged 40 to 55 with Graves' ophthalmopathy.

This clonotype was counted at least ten times. An end of the junction differs from the germline gene, which may be a read error. This rearrangement joins TRBV20-1 to TRBJ2-5; 13 nucleotides match TRBD2. The V gene's germline CDR1 is DFQATT and CDR2 SNEGSKA (reference sequence). The CDR3 runs 16 residues. The CDR3: CSARATSGRAVETQYF. The CDR3 DNA follows: TGCAGTGCGAGAGCAACTAGCGGGAGGGCCGTGGAGACCCAGTACTTC.

In this sample, this clonotype turned up many times. The chain combines TRBV5-1 with TRBJ2-7, with TRBD2 identical over 7 bases. This CDR3 contains 15 residues. CDR1 is SGHRS, CDR2 YFSETQ, per germline. The trim removed 3 bases at V and 5 bases at J, leaving 11 bases unmatched. The CDR3, as DNA: TGCGCCAGCAGCTCCACTGGCGGGAGAGTCAACGAGCAGTACTTC. It translates to CASSSTGGRVNEQYF.

This clonotype was observed a handful of times. A read error may produce the germline difference seen at one junction end. The J gene is TRBJ1-2, the V gene TRBV12-5; D is unclear. This CDR3 region has 15 residues. In germline, CDR1 is LGHNT, CDR2 FRNRAP. CDR3 nucleotides: TGTGCTAGTGGTTTGGTACCGGGGAACCTCTATGGCTACAACTTC. Its translation: CASGLVPGNLYGYNF.

Many counts were recorded for this clonotype. V usage is TRBV29-1 and J usage is TRBJ2-7, with 7 positions matching TRBD1. CDR3 length equals 13 residues. Trimming removed 5 bases from V and 1 base from J; junction bases left unmatched: 5. Germline CDR1 is SQVTM and CDR2 is ANQGSEA. CDR3 DNA sequence: TGCAGCGTTTCGCCGACAGGGTCCTACGAGCAGTACTTC. Residues: CSVSPTGSYEQYF.

The chain links TRBV28 to TRBJ1-1; D gene ambiguous. This CDR3 has 12 amino acids. The V end lost 6 bases, the J end lost 7 bases, and 12 bases lay between the germline ends. Germline loops: CDR1 MDHEN, CDR2 SYDVKM. DNA for the CDR3: TGTGCCAGCAGCCGAACTCTGAATGAAGCTTTCTTT. Its translation is CASSRTLNEAFF. Complete variable domain (other parts from reference TRBV28 and TRBJ1-1): DVKVTQSSRYLVKRTGEKVFLECVQDMDHENMFWYRQDPGLGLRLIYFSYDVKMKEKGDIPEGYSVSREKKERFSLILESASTNQTSMYLCASSRTLNEAFFGQGTRLTVV.

This clonotype was recorded at least ten times. The chain carries TRBV7-9 and TRBJ2-5; 7 bases line up with TRBD2. The germline gives CDR1 SEHNR, CDR2 FQNEAQ (reference sequence). The CDR3 length is 15 residues. V was pared by 0 bases and J by 4 bases, with 5 bases of the junction left unmatched. The CDR3 protein is CASSLADGRGETQYF. CDR3 nucleotides: TGTGCCAGCAGCTTAGCTGATGGGAGGGGAGAGACCCAGTACTTC. The whole variable domain, remainder taken from reference TRBV7-9 and TRBJ2-5, is DTGVSQNPRHKITKRGQNVTFRCDPISEHNRLYWYRQTLGQGPEFLTYFQNEAQLEKSRLLSDRFSAERPKGSFSTLEIQRTEQGDSAMYLCASSLADGRGETQYFGPGTRLLVL.

This clonotype occurred many times. This rearrangement joins TRBV28 to TRBJ1-1; no clear D gene. V lost 2 bases and J 4 bases, leaving 8 bases between the germline ends. The CDR3 contains 13 residues. CDR1 MDHEN and CDR2 SYDVKM come from the germline V gene. CDR3 coding DNA: TGTGCCAGCAGTTTAGGTAGCATCACTGAAGCTTTCTTT. This sequence encodes CASSLGSITEAFF.

The chain employs TRBV6-1 and TRBJ2-7; the match to TRBD1 covers 7 bases. Germline V CDR1 and CDR2: MNHNS, SASEGT. V trimming: 7 bases; J trimming: 5 bases; junction bases outside the gene matches: 14. This CDR3 has 15 residues. This CDR3 reads CASITSGTATNEQYF. CDR3 nucleotides: TGTGCCAGCATCACGAGTGGGACAGCGACCAACGAGCAGTACTTC.

This clonotype came up many times. The rearrangement joins TRBV15 to TRBJ2-7; D not resolved. Germline CDR1 is LNHNV and CDR2 is YYDKDF (reference sequence). V lost 2 bases and J lost 0, with 8 bases in between. The CDR3 spans 14 residues. The CDR3 region is CATSRRSNSYEQYF. The CDR3 region has the DNA TGTGCCACCAGCAGACGAAGTAACTCCTACGAGCAGTACTTC. The full variable domain, with the rest looked up from reference TRBV15 and TRBJ2-7, is DAMVIQNPRYQVTQFGKPVTLSCSQTLNHNVMYWYQQKSSQAPKLLFHYYDKDFNNEADTPDNFQSRRPNTSFCFLDIRSPGLGDTAMYLCATSRRSNSYEQYFGPGTRLTVT.

This clonotype was counted at least ten times. V is TRBV29-1 and J is TRBJ1-2, with 7 bases matching TRBD1. Germline lookup yields CDR1 SQVTM and CDR2 ANQGSEA. The junction had 9 bases not matched to a gene; V was cut back by 1 base and J by 4 bases. This CDR3 contains 15 residues. CDR3 DNA sequence: TGCAGCGTTGAAGCCGAGGGACAGAAAGCCTATGGCTACACCTTC. Protein: CSVEAEGQKAYGYTF.

In this sample, this clonotype turned up many times. V usage is TRBV7-6 and J usage is TRBJ1-1; D unresolved. The germline V gene has CDR1 SGHVS and CDR2 FNYEAQ. The CDR3 spans 14 residues. The V gene lost 4 bases and the J gene lost 2 bases, with 11 bases spanning the gap. CDR3 amino acids: CASSSAMGNTEAFF. The CDR3 nucleotides read TGTGCCAGCAGCTCTGCCATGGGAAACACTGAAGCTTTCTTT.

This chain connects TRBV28 to TRBJ2-2, with D uncertain. Germline V lookup: CDR1 MDHEN, CDR2 SYDVKM. V lost 6 bases to trimming and J lost 4 bases, with 12 bases between them. CDR3 size: 14 residues. The CDR3 reads CASSFKRGTGELFF. The CDR3 nucleotides read TGTGCCAGCAGCTTTAAGCGCGGCACCGGGGAGCTGTTTTTT.

The sample holds a few counts of this clonotype. The chain links TRBV5-1 to TRBJ2-7; 9 nucleotides match TRBD2. CDR1 and CDR2 from the germline V gene are SGHRS and YFSETQ. Trimming at V came to 4 bases and at J to 6 bases, leaving 8 bases not matched to a gene. CDR3 length: 14 residues. In nucleotides, the CDR3 is TGCGCCAGCAGCATTAGCGGGAGACCGATCGAGCAGTACTTC. As protein: CASSISGRPIEQYF.

This clonotype was seen at least ten times. As DNA, the CDR3 is TGTGCCGGAGGCCTAGCGGGAAAGGGATCCTACGAGCAGTACTTC. Protein product: CAGGLAGKGSYEQYF. The chain has TRBV6-2 or TRBV6-3 and TRBJ2-7; 9 bases match TRBD2. Germline trimming cut 11 bases from V and 1 base from J; bases unmatched to any gene: 12. This CDR3 is built from 15 residues. CDR1 and CDR2 from the germline V gene are MNHEY and SVGEGT.

This clonotype has ten or more counts. The chain is built from TRBV12-3 or TRBV12-4 and TRBJ2-5; 11 nucleotides align to TRBD2. The V gene end was trimmed by 6 bases and the J gene end by 1 base; junction bases not matched to a gene: 4. This CDR3 has 15 amino acids. The CDR3 DNA follows: TGTGCCAGCAGGCTGACTAGCGGGGTCCAAGAGACCCAGTACTTC. This encodes CASRLTSGVQETQYF.

This clonotype was seen only a few times. The J gene is TRBJ2-5, the V gene TRBV7-2, with D perhaps matching TRBD2 (5 bases). This CDR3 has 13 residues. Germline assignment: CDR1 SGHTA and CDR2 FQGNSA. Trimming removed 3 bases at V and 6 bases at J, with 11 bases between. The CDR3 loop is CASSFRGKQTQYF. The CDR3 coding sequence is TGTGCCAGCAGCTTTAGAGGGAAACAGACCCAGTACTTC.

This clonotype was recorded at least ten times. V gene TRBV6-5 combines with J gene TRBJ2-3; D is perhaps TRBD2 (6 bases). The CDR3 runs to 14 residues. Germline V lookup: CDR1 MNHEY, CDR2 SVGAGI. The ends were cut back, 4 bases at V and 3 bases at J, with 11 bases in the middle. The CDR3 reads CASSSGGWTDTQYF. The CDR3 DNA reads as TGTGCCAGCAGTTCAGGAGGGTGGACAGATACGCAGTATTTT.

This clonotype was seen ten or more times. This chain links TRBV7-9 with TRBJ2-7; possibly TRBD2 for D (6 bases). Germline lookup yields CDR1 SEHNR and CDR2 FQNEAQ (reference sequence). The V end was cut by 5 bases, the J end by 8 bases, with 22 bases between. The CDR3 totals 15 residues. CDR3: CASSPRWGGVMQQYF. The DNA of the CDR3 is TGTGCCAGCAGCCCAAGGTGGGGCGGGGTCATGCAGCAGTACTTC.

This clonotype was recorded at least ten times. The chain joins TRBV4-1 to TRBJ2-2; D unresolved. V shed 0 bases and J shed 7 bases, with 6 bases lying between them. The CDR3 spans 13 residues. Germline V gives CDR1 MGHRA, CDR2 YSYEKL. CDR3 region: CASSQDGYGELFF. CDR3 nucleotides: TGCGCCAGCAGCCAAGACGGTTACGGGGAGCTGTTTTTT.

This clonotype occurred many times. The CDR3 loop is CASRATTQGGRDYGYTF. The DNA for the CDR3 is TGTGCCAGCAGAGCCACAACTCAGGGAGGGCGGGACTATGGCTACACCTTC. This chain links TRBV2 with TRBJ1-2; weak D call: TRBD1 (5 bases). Germline values: CDR1 SNHLY, CDR2 FYNNEI. V lost 6 bases and J 3 bases, leaving 23 bases between the germline ends. The CDR3 is made up of 17 amino acids.

This clonotype was seen repeatedly, ten times or more. The chain carries TRBV9 and TRBJ2-2; unclear D gene. The germline V gene has CDR1 SGDLS and CDR2 YYNGEE. V was cut by 4 bases and J by 2 bases, with 9 bases left in between. The CDR3 runs to 14 residues. CDR3 coding DNA: TGTGCCAGCAGCTTGGGTCTCAACACCGGGGAGCTGTTTTTT. Translating gives CASSLGLNTGELFF.

The chain uses TRBV13 and TRBJ1-1, with 11 positions matching TRBD1. The germline V gene has CDR1 PRHDT and CDR2 FYEKMQ (reference sequence). With V trimmed by 5 bases and J by 8 bases, 4 bases remained unmatched. The CDR3 runs to 13 residues. The CDR3 loop reads CASSPGTGGEAFF. The CDR3 nucleotides are TGTGCCAGCAGCCCAGGGACAGGGGGGGAAGCTTTCTTT. Drawing the rest from reference TRBV13 and TRBJ1-1, the complete variable domain is AAGVIQSPRHLIKEKRETATLKCYPIPRHDTVYWYQQGPGQDPQFLISFYEKMQSDKGSIPDRFSAQQFSDYHSELNMSSLELGDSALYFCASSPGTGGEAFFGQGTRLTVV.

This clonotype was detected many times. This chain connects TRBV28 to TRBJ2-7; 13 nucleotides line up with TRBD2. This CDR3 has 16 residues. Germline V gives CDR1 MDHEN, CDR2 SYDVKM. Unmatched junction bases numbered 5, after V lost 3 bases and J lost 3 bases. In DNA form, the CDR3 reads TGTGCCAGCAGTTTCCGGGGACTAGCGGGGATCTACGAGCAGTACTTC. Translated: CASSFRGLAGIYEQYF. Variable domain in full (rest from reference TRBV28 and TRBJ2-7): DVKVTQSSRYLVKRTGEKVFLECVQDMDHENMFWYRQDPGLGLRLIYFSYDVKMKEKGDIPEGYSVSREKKERFSLILESASTNQTSMYLCASSFRGLAGIYEQYFGPGTRLTVT.